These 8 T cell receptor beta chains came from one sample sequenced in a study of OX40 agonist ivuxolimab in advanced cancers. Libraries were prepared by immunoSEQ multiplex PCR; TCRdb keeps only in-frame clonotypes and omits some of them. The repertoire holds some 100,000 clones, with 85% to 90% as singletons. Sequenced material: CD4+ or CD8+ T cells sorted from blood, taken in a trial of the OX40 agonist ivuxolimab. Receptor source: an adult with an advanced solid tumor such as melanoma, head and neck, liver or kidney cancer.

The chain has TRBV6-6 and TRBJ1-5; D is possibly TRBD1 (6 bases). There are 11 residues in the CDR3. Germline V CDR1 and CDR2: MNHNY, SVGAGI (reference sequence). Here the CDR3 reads CAVGGSQPQHF. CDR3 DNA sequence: TGTGCTGTAGGGGGGAGTCAGCCCCAGCATTTT.

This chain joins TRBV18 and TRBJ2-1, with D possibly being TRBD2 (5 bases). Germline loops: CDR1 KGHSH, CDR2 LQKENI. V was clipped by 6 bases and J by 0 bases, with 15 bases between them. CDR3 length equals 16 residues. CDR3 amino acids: CASSPSEGLSYNEQFF. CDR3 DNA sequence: TGTGCCAGCTCTCCTAGTGAGGGCCTCTCCTACAATGAGCAGTTCTTC.

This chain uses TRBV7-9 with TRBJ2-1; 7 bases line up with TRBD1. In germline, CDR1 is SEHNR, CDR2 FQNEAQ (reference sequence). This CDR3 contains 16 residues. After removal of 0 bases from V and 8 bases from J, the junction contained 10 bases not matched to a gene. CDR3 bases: TGTGCCAGCAGCTTAGCGGTGGGACAGCGGTCGGATGAGCAGTTCTTC. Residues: CASSLAVGQRSDEQFF.

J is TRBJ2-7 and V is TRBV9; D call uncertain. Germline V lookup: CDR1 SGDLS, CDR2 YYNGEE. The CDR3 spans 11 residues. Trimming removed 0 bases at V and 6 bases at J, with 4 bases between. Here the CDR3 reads CASSVGGEQYF. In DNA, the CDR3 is TGTGCCAGCAGCGTAGGAGGCGAGCAGTACTTC.

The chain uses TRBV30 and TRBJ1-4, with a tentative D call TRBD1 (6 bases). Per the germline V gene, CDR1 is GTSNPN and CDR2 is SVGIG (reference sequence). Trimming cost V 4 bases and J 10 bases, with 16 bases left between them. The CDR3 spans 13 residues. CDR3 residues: CAWIGGRGGKLFF. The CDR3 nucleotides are TGTGCCTGGATCGGGGGGCGGGGTGGAAAACTGTTTTTT.

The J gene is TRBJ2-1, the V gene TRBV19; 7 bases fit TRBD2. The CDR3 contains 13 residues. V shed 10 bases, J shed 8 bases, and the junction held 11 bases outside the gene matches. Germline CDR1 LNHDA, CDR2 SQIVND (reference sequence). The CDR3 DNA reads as TGTGCCACCCGACTAGCAATGAGATATGAGCAGTTCTTC. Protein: CATRLAMRYEQFF.

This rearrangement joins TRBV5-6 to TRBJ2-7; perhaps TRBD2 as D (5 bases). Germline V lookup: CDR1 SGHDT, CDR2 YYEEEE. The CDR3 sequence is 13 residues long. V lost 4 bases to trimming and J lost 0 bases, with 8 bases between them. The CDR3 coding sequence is TGTGCCAGCAGCCGGGATCGCTCCTACGAGCAGTACTTC. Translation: CASSRDRSYEQYF.

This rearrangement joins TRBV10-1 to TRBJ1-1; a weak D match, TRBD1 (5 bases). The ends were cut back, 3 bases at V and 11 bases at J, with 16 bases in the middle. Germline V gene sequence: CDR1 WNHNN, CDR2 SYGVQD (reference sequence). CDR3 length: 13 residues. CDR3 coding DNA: TGCGCCAGCAGTGAATCTACTAAGGGGAAGGCTTTCTTT. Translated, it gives CASSESTKGKAFF.